This T cell receptor (beta chain) was found in a study of T cell responses to AZD1222 COVID-19 vaccine. CDR1 is MDHEN and CDR2 is SYDVKM in the germline V gene. This CDR3 has 12 amino acids. Trimming removed 6 bases from V and 9 bases from J, with 15 bases in between. Study observations and caveats: Repertoire samples came only from after the peak T cell response. The donors showed a predominance of white British ancestry and of females, with possible underestimation of clonal diversity.

In regard to this clone: Its antigen is undetermined.

TCRdb keeps only in-frame clones here, not all; method: immunoSEQ multiplex PCR. The sample contains approximately 52,000 clones, about nine tenths of which appear only once. This chain connects TRBV28 to TRBJ2-7; D gene unclear. This TCR came from an adult who received the AZD1222 COVID-19 vaccine. The sequencing here drew on peripheral blood, taken 28 days after the second AZD1222 dose. Here the CDR3 reads CASRPLSERQYF. The DNA of the CDR3 is TGTGCCAGCAGACCTCTTTCGGAGAGGCAGTACTTC.